The clone carrying this T cell receptor (beta chain) was seen at least ten times. Its antigen is not known. TCRdb itself ran the 5' RACE reads through MiXCR, one entry per CDR3 protein. The repertoire includes 200,000 to 250,000 distinct CDR3 sequences, roughly 7.5% of them detected once, and around 5% sits in the top ten. This CDR3 is 16 amino acids long. V gave up 4 bases and J gave up 3 bases; unmatched junction bases: 9. CDR1 and CDR2 from the germline V gene are LGHDT and YNNKEL (reference sequence). This entry belongs to a study of identical twins. Broader study findings: Cord blood beta clonotypes that were abundant carried fewer insertions, and memory repertoires showed no such trend.

Every one of the donors was a healthy Caucasian. A further study also used this sample, focusing on yellow fever vaccine responses in identical twins.

The V call is TRBV3-1, the J call TRBJ2-7, with 10 positions matching TRBD1. Sample: CD8+ T cells sorted from blood. This clonotype was sampled from a woman aged 18-29 years in good health. In nucleotides, the CDR3 is TGTGCCAGCAGCCGCCCGGGGGACAGGGGAAACTACGAGCAGTACTTC. This gives the protein CASSRPGDRGNYEQYF.